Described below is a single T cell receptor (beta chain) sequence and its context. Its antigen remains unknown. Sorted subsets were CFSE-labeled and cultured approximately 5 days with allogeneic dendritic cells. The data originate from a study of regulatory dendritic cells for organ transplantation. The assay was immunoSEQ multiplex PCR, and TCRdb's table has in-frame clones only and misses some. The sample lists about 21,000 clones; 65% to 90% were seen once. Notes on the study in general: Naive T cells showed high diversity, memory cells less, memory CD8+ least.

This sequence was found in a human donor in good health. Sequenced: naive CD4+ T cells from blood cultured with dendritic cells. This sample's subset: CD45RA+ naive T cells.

DNA for the CDR3: TGTGCCAGCAGCCGGGGGGGTTCTGGAAACACCATATATTTT. Translated: CASSRGGSGNTIYF. The V gene is TRBV4-2, the J gene TRBJ1-3, with D possibly TRBD1 on 5 matching bases. With 4 bases removed from V and 1 base from J, the gap between germline ends came to 8 bases. CDR3 size: 14 residues. Germline V gene data show CDR1 as LGHNA and CDR2 as YNFKEQ.